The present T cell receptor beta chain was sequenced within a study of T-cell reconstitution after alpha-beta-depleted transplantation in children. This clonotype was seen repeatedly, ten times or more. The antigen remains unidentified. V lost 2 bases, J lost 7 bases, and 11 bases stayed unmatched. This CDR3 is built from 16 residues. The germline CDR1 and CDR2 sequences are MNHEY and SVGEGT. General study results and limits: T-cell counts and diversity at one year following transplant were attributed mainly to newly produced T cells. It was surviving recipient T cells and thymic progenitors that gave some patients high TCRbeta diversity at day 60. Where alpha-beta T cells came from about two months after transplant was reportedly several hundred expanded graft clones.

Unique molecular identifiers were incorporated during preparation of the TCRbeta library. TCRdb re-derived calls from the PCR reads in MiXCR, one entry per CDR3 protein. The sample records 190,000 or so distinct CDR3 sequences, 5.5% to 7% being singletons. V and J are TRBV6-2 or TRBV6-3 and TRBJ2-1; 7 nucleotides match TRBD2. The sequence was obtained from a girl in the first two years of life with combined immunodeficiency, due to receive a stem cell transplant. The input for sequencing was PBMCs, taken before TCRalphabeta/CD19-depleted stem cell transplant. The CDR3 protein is CASSYPPEREWNEQFF. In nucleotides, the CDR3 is TGTGCCAGCAGTTACCCGCCGGAGCGGGAATGGAATGAGCAGTTCTTC.